The rows below give T cell receptor beta chains drawn from one sample of a study of T cells in Graves' hyperthyroidism and ophthalmopathy. Each CDR3 protein gets one entry after TCRdb re-called the multiplex PCR reads with MiXCR. Here the sample spans about 570,000 distinct CDR3 sequences, about 15% being singletons. Sequences were obtained from blood. Receptors originate from a woman between 40 and 55 years old with Graves' hyperthyroidism. The conserved cysteine and the conserved F or W are not part of the CDR3 here.

V	J	CDR3
TRBV6-1	TRBJ2-7	ASSATGFEQY
TRBV7-2	TRBJ1-1	ASSLPDRARRQGTEAF
TRBV9	TRBJ2-7	ASSVGLGLEQY
TRBV5-1	TRBJ2-1	ASSSGTRYNEQF
TRBV3-1	TRBJ1-2	ASSQDLHGYT
TRBV4-1	TRBJ1-5	ASSQEGTNQPQH
TRBV12-3/TRBV12-4	TRBJ2-7	ASRTGTGSYEQY
TRBV27	TRBJ2-1	ASSPTSGALYNEQF
TRBV24-1	TRBJ2-1	ATSDGGLAGVGEQF
TRBV5-5	TRBJ1-1	ASSEWDTLNTEAF
TRBV27	TRBJ2-7	ASTGGIGEQY
TRBV28	TRBJ1-5	ASSLGQGWDQPQH
TRBV13	TRBJ2-2	ASSLGGLGSGSSPGELF
TRBV25-1	-	ASSAPGQGEETQF
TRBV7-3	TRBJ2-2	ASSPEQVLNTGELF
TRBV19	TRBJ2-2	ASGHPGQANTGELF
TRBV7-3	TRBJ2-1	ASSLFASSGESYNEQF
TRBV28	TRBJ1-5	ASSSTDGSNQPQH
TRBV7-2	TRBJ2-7	ASSLDPTSGNVYEQY
TRBV15	TRBJ2-7	ATSTDRGPYEQY
TRBV10-3	TRBJ2-2	AISESRTGELF
TRBV28	TRBJ1-5	ASKPPGTGGHNQPQH
TRBV30	TRBJ1-1	AWIQRTEAF
TRBV4-2	TRBJ2-7	ASSQVLQGGGDEQY
TRBV20-1	TRBJ2-7	SARGRDYEQY
TRBV20-1	TRBJ1-6	SAKSTGGTNSPLH
TRBV27	TRBJ2-2	ASSLSWLAGGVGELF
TRBV5-1	TRBJ2-1	ASSLGQGWSDEQF
TRBV28	TRBJ2-2	ASSTSFTLRIRQATGELF